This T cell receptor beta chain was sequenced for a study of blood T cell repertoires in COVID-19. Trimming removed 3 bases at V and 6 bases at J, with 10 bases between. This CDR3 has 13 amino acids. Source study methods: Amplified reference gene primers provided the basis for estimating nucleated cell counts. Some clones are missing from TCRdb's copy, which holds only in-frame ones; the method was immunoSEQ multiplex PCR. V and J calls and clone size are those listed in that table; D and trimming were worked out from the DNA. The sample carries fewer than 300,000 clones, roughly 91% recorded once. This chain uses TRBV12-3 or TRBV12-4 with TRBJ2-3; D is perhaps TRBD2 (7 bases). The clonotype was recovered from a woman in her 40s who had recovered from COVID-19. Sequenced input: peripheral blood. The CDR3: CASSFEGGDTQYF. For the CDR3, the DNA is TGTGCCAGCAGTTTTGAGGGGGGGGATACGCAGTATTTT.